Sequencing of this T cell receptor beta chain was carried out in a study of T cell responses to AZD1222 COVID-19 vaccine. Whole-study findings and limits: Donors, mostly white British, included more females; clonal diversity was possibly underestimated. Baseline testing showed seropositivity in only a handful of AZD1222 recipients. No repertoire was sampled before or during the peak T cell response, only after it.

The assay was immunoSEQ multiplex PCR, and TCRdb's table has in-frame clones only and misses some. Of roughly 96,000 clones in the sample, roughly 90% were seen once. It was second doses at about 4 or about 12 weeks that were pooled. V was clipped by 4 bases and J by 4 bases, with 23 bases between them. The germline CDR1 and CDR2 sequences are MNHEY and SMNVEV (reference sequence). This CDR3 has 18 amino acids. For this clone: Antigen specificity is unknown.

This receptor was taken from an adult who received the AZD1222 COVID-19 vaccine. Sample: peripheral blood, taken 28 days after the second AZD1222 dose. The chain couples TRBV27 to TRBJ1-5; maybe TRBD1 (5 bases). CDR3: CASSSLMGLPRSNQPQHF. In DNA, the CDR3 is TGTGCCAGCAGTTCTCTCATGGGACTTCCGAGGAGTAATCAGCCCCAGCATTTT.